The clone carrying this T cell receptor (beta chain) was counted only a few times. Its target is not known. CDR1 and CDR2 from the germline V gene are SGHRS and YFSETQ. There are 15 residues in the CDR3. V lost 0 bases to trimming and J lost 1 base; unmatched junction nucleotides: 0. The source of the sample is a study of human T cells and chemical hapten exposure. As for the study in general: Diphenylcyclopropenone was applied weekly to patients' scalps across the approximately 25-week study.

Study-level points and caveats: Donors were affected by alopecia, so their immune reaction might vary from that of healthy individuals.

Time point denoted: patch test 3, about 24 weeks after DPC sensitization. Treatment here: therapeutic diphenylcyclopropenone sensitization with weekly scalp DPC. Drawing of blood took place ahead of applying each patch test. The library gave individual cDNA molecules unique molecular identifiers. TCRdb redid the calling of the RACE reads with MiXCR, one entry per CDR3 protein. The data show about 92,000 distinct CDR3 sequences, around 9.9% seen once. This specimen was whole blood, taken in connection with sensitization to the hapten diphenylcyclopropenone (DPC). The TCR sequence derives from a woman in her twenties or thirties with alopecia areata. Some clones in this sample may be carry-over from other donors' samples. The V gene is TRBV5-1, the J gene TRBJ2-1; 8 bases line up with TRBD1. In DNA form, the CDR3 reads TGCGCCAGCAGCTTGGGGACAGGGTCCTACAATGAGCAGTTCTTC. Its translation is CASSLGTGSYNEQFF.